The 5 T cell receptor beta chains below were found in one sample sequenced in a study of control samples from healthy donors and cancer patients. The protocol was immunoSEQ multiplex PCR, while the TCRdb copy is restricted to in-frame clones and leaves out a portion. The data hold approximately 170,000 clones, with roughly nine tenths observed a single time. Sequenced material: blood. The receptors originated from a woman under 40 in good health.

The chain couples TRBV28 to TRBJ1-2; TRBD1 is a possible D gene (5 bases). Germline V gene sequence: CDR1 MDHEN, CDR2 SYDVKM. The CDR3 runs 16 residues. Between the trimmed V and J ends, which lost 6 bases and 0 bases, there was a span of 17 bases. CDR3 residues: CASSPGTAHPNYGYTF. CDR3 nucleotide sequence: TGTGCCAGCAGCCCCGGGACTGCCCACCCTAACTATGGCTACACCTTC.

This chain uses TRBV30 with TRBJ1-1, with no clear D. There are 11 residues in the CDR3. V was clipped by 5 bases and J by 0 bases, with 4 bases between them. CDR1 is GTSNPN and CDR2 is SVGIG in the germline V gene (reference sequence). CDR3 DNA sequence: TGTGCCTGGGGCTTGAACACTGAAGCTTTCTTT. Protein: CAWGLNTEAFF.

The chain has TRBV14 and TRBJ1-4; the D gene is possibly TRBD1 (5 bases). Germline values: CDR1 SGHDN, CDR2 FVKESK. This CDR3 contains 14 residues. The V end was cut by 2 bases, the J end by 5 bases, with 9 bases between. CDR3 coding DNA: TGTGCCAGCAGCCAACAGGGACTGAATGAAAAACTGTTTTTT. This sequence encodes CASSQQGLNEKLFF.

The chain uses TRBV30 and TRBJ1-5, with D uncertain. The CDR3 extends over 13 amino acids. V gave up 0 bases and J gave up 4 bases, with 7 bases separating them. Germline CDR1 GTSNPN, CDR2 SVGIG (reference sequence). CDR3: CAWSVGTNQPQHF. The CDR3 DNA reads as TGTGCCTGGAGTGTCGGTACTAATCAGCCCCAGCATTTT.

V is TRBV6-1 and J is TRBJ2-7, with TRBD1 matching 8 bases. J was trimmed by 0 bases and V by 2 bases; bases with no gene match: 6. CDR1 and CDR2 from the germline V gene are MNHNS and SASEGT. This CDR3 is built from 16 residues. CDR3 nucleotides: TGTGCCAGCAGTGAACACCGACAGGGGAGCTCCTACGAGCAGTACTTC. Translating it yields CASSEHRQGSSYEQYF.